Included here is one T cell receptor (beta chain) sequence, with context. This CDR3 has 15 amino acids. The V and J ends lost 5 bases and 1 base, in that order; junction bases with no gene match: 5. Germline V gene lookup returns CDR1 LNHDA and CDR2 SQIVND (reference sequence). This sample was included in a study of OX40 agonist ivuxolimab in advanced cancers. The table came from immunoSEQ multiplex PCR; TCRdb's copy has only in-frame clones and leaves some out. The top ten clones hold roughly 0.16% of a sample with just over 95,000 clones, around 87% of them seen once. The chain uses TRBV19 and TRBJ2-7; 10 bases are a match to TRBD1. The source material was CD4+ or CD8+ T cells sorted from blood, sampled in a trial of the OX40 agonist ivuxolimab. The TCR originated in an adult with an advanced solid tumor such as melanoma, head and neck, liver or kidney cancer. For the CDR3, the DNA is TGTGCCAGTAGTGTGGGACAGGGGCCTTCCTACGAGCAGTACTTC. Its translation is CASSVGQGPSYEQYF. Combining the CDR3 with reference TRBV19 and TRBJ2-7 gives the whole variable domain DGGITQSPKYLFRKEGQNVTLSCEQNLNHDAMYWYRQDPGQGLRLIYYSQIVNDFQKGDIAEGYSVSREKKESFPLTVTSAQKNPTAFYLCASSVGQGPSYEQYFGPGTRLTVT.